Below are 30 T cell receptor beta chains sequenced from a single sample in a study of molecular identifiers for immune sequencing clone quantification. TCRdb ran MiXCR on the PCR reads and lists one entry per CDR3 protein. This table has about half a million distinct CDR3 sequences, around 21% appearing once. The specimen sequenced was naive CD8+ T cells from blood, with Jurkat cell RNA spiked in. Subset described: FACS-sorted CD8+CD4-CCR7+CD45RA+ naive T cells. Source of these receptors: a human donor in good health. Some libraries in this study had Jurkat cell RNA spiked in.

The rearrangement joins TRBV4-3 to TRBJ2-2, with 11 bases fitting TRBD2. J lost 6 bases, V lost 0 bases, and 9 bases had no gene match. The CDR3 covers 18 residues. CDR1 is LGHNA, CDR2 YSLEER, per germline. The CDR3 protein is CASSQDPTSGSIAGELFF. The CDR3 nucleotides are TGCGCCAGCAGCCAAGATCCAACTAGCGGGAGTATCGCCGGGGAGCTGTTTTTT.

The chain has TRBV20-1 and TRBJ2-5, with D tentatively TRBD1 or TRBD2 (6 bases each). Trimming removed 5 bases at V and 5 bases at J, with 21 bases between. The CDR3 has 15 amino acids. Germline V gene sequence: CDR1 DFQATT, CDR2 SNEGSKA (reference sequence). The CDR3 reads CSARSLYREEETQYF. DNA of the CDR3: TGCAGTGCTCGTAGCCTTTACAGGGAGGAGGAGACCCAGTACTTC.

This clonotype was observed many times. CDR3 DNA sequence: TGTGCCGGCTCGCGGGTCGACCAAGAGACCCAGTACTTC. This sequence encodes CAGSRVDQETQYF. V is TRBV19 and J is TRBJ2-5; D might be TRBD2 (5 bases). Trimming stripped 11 bases from V and 0 bases from J, with 13 bases between. The CDR3 consists of 13 residues. Germline CDR1 is LNHDA and CDR2 is SQIVND (reference sequence).

The sample holds many counts of this clonotype. The chain has TRBV4-3 and TRBJ2-7; 9 bases fit TRBD1. The CDR3 consists of 15 residues. CDR1 is LGHNA and CDR2 is YSLEER in the germline V gene. V was clipped by 4 bases and J by 7 bases; unmatched bases: 11. The CDR3 sequence is CASSPSGTGYGEQYF. CDR3 DNA sequence: TGCGCCAGCAGCCCCAGTGGGACAGGGTATGGGGAGCAGTACTTC.

Many counts were recorded for this clonotype. The chain recombines TRBV4-1 with TRBJ2-7, with 7 bases aligning to TRBD1. This CDR3 is 14 amino acids long. V was clipped by 2 bases and J by 2 bases; unmatched bases: 3. Germline CDR1 reads MGHRA; CDR2 reads YSYEKL. CDR3 DNA: TGCGCCAGCAGCCAAACCGGGACAGCCTACGAGCAGTACTTC. Translating it yields CASSQTGTAYEQYF.

The rearrangement links TRBV19 to TRBJ2-1; unclear D gene. Germline CDR1 and CDR2: LNHDA and SQIVND (reference sequence). The CDR3 consists of 16 residues. V dropped 5 bases and J dropped 0 bases, with 14 bases sitting between them. The CDR3: CASSHGRPNSYNEQFF. The CDR3 DNA reads TGTGCCAGTAGTCACGGCAGGCCCAACTCCTACAATGAGCAGTTCTTC.

The rearrangement uses TRBV6-2 or TRBV6-3 and TRBJ2-7; D is perhaps TRBD2 (6 bases). Trimming stripped 2 bases from V and 0 bases from J, with 11 bases between. This CDR3 region has 15 residues. Germline V gives CDR1 MNHEY, CDR2 SVGEGT. The CDR3 loop is CASSYEAGTSYEQYF. CDR3 in DNA: TGTGCCAGCAGTTACGAGGCGGGGACCTCCTACGAGCAGTACTTC.

This clonotype was seen at least ten times. The gene calls are TRBV12-3 or TRBV12-4 and TRBJ1-3; D gene uncertain. V was shortened by 3 bases and J by 4 bases, with 10 bases between the two germline ends. The length of the CDR3 is 14 residues. The CDR3 loop reads CASSFSGVGNTIYF. CDR3 DNA: TGTGCCAGCAGTTTTTCCGGGGTAGGAAACACCATATATTTT.

In its sample, this clonotype was seen a few times. The chain employs TRBV6-5 and TRBJ1-2, with unresolved D. This CDR3 region has 16 residues. Germline V gives CDR1 MNHEY, CDR2 SVGAGI. V dropped 5 bases and J dropped 1 base, with 17 bases sitting between them. The CDR3 is CASSPDRSSVNYGYTF. In DNA form, the CDR3 reads TGTGCCAGCAGTCCCGATCGTTCGAGTGTTAACTATGGCTACACCTTC.

This clonotype was detected many times. The chain links TRBV11-2 to TRBJ2-1; D possibly uses TRBD1 or TRBD2 (5 bases each). Germline CDR1 SGHAT, CDR2 FQNNGV. Trimming shortened V by 2 bases and J by 8 bases, and 22 bases separated the two germline ends. CDR3 length: 17 amino acids. The CDR3 reads CASSLRSGTLGVHEQFF. For the CDR3, the DNA is TGTGCCAGCAGCTTACGCTCCGGGACCCTGGGGGTACATGAGCAGTTCTTC.

This clonotype was counted many times. The chain has TRBV7-9 and TRBJ2-3; D may correspond to TRBD1 or TRBD2 (5 bases each). Deletions cut 5 bases from V and 1 base from J, with 13 bases between. The CDR3 has 15 amino acids. Germline loops: CDR1 SEHNR, CDR2 FQNEAQ (reference sequence). The CDR3 here is CASSPPVGGTDTQYF. The CDR3 DNA reads as TGTGCCAGCAGCCCACCGGTGGGGGGCACAGATACGCAGTATTTT. Full variable domain (remainder filled in from reference TRBV7-9 and TRBJ2-3): DTGVSQNPRHKITKRGQNVTFRCDPISEHNRLYWYRQTLGQGPEFLTYFQNEAQLEKSRLLSDRFSAERPKGSFSTLEIQRTEQGDSAMYLCASSPPVGGTDTQYFGPGTRLTVL.

CDR3 residues: CASSLVETGTKYGYTF. The CDR3, as DNA: TGTGCCAGCAGCTTGGTGGAGACAGGGACGAAATATGGCTACACCTTC. The chain links TRBV5-6 to TRBJ1-2; 7 bases align to TRBD1. Losses at the gene ends were 0 bases for V and 5 bases for J; bases not matched to a gene: 10. The CDR3 runs 16 residues. The germline gives CDR1 SGHDT, CDR2 YYEEEE.

The rearrangement joins TRBV20-1 to TRBJ2-1; TRBD2 aligns across 13 bases. Germline values: CDR1 DFQATT, CDR2 SNEGSKA (reference sequence). The CDR3 has 14 amino acids. With 5 bases clipped from V and 9 bases from J, the junction kept 7 bases outside the gene matches. The CDR3 reads CSADGLAGVGEQFF. The CDR3 DNA is TGCAGTGCTGATGGACTAGCGGGAGTGGGTGAGCAGTTCTTC.

Note on this clonotype: A much bigger clone sits one base away, suggesting this may be a read error. V usage is TRBV7-9 and J usage is TRBJ2-1; D is possibly TRBD2 (6 bases). Germline CDR1 is SEHNR and CDR2 is FQNEAQ (reference sequence). This CDR3 has 16 amino acids. The CDR3 region is CASSLLLSSENNEQSF. DNA of the CDR3: TGTGCCAGCAGCTTATTATTATCTAGCGAGAACAATGAGCAGTCCTTC.

About this clonotype itself: One junction end disagrees with the germline gene, perhaps due to a read error. The CDR3 sequence is CANSFGWRSEQFF. CDR3 bases: TGTGCCAACAGTTTCGGTTGGCGCTCGGAGCAGTTCTTC. The chain combines TRBV6-5 with TRBJ2-1; D remains unclear. Germline lookup yields CDR1 MNHEY and CDR2 SVGAGI. CDR3 size: 13 residues.

The genes are TRBV19 and TRBJ2-7; 8 bases line up with TRBD1. The germline CDR1 and CDR2 sequences are LNHDA and SQIVND (reference sequence). This CDR3 has 16 residues. After removal of 1 base from V and 2 bases from J, the junction contained 7 bases not matched to a gene. CDR3 in amino acids: CASSIGLRDRTYEQYF. The CDR3 coding sequence is TGTGCCAGTAGTATAGGACTCCGGGACAGGACCTACGAGCAGTACTTC.

This clonotype came up a few times. The chain is built from TRBV4-1 and TRBJ1-1; 10 nucleotides line up with TRBD1. Germline CDR1 reads MGHRA; CDR2 reads YSYEKL. Trimming removed 2 bases from V and 10 bases from J; junction bases left unmatched: 7. This CDR3 has 14 residues. CDR3 region: CASSQINRDRGAFF. In DNA form, the CDR3 reads TGCGCCAGCAGCCAAATAAACCGGGACAGGGGAGCTTTCTTT.

This sequence joins TRBV7-9 and TRBJ2-3, with TRBD2 identical over 11 bases. Germline V lookup: CDR1 SEHNR, CDR2 FQNEAQ (reference sequence). The ends lost 1 base at V and 6 bases at J; junction bases unmatched: 3. The CDR3 is 15 amino acids. The CDR3 DNA is TGTGCCAGCAGCTTAGGACTAGCGGGGCGGGATACGCAGTATTTT. Its protein product is CASSLGLAGRDTQYF.

This clonotype was detected many times. The genes are TRBV24-1 and TRBJ2-7; 11 nucleotides align to TRBD1. Germline CDR1 KGHDR, CDR2 SFDVKD. The CDR3 is 16 amino acids. V gave up 5 bases and J gave up 7 bases; unmatched junction bases: 12. The CDR3 spells CATSGHRTGGMGEQYF. CDR3 nucleotide sequence: TGTGCCACCAGTGGTCATCGGACAGGGGGCATGGGGGAGCAGTACTTC.

As for this clonotype: A much larger clone lies one base from this, so it may be a read error. The chain employs TRBV7-6 and TRBJ2-7, with 10 bases lining up with TRBD1. V lost 0 bases and J lost 5; bases outside the gene matches: 10. There are 17 residues in the CDR3. From germline, CDR1 is SGHVS and CDR2 FNYEAQ. The CDR3 here is CASSLALVTGGTDEQYF. CDR3 DNA sequence: TGTGCCAGCAGCTTAGCGCTAGTGACAGGGGGCACGGACGAGCAGTACTTC. The variable domain in full, completed from reference TRBV7-6 and TRBJ2-7, reads GAGVSQSPRYKVTKRGQDVALRCDPISGHVSLYWYRQALGQGPEFLTYFNYEAQQDKSGLPNDRFSAERPEGSISTLTIQRTEQRDSAMYRCASSLALVTGGTDEQYFGPGTRLTVT.

At least ten counts were recorded for this clonotype. The chain employs TRBV27 and TRBJ2-3; D unresolved. Looked up from germline, CDR1 is MNHEY and CDR2 is SMNVEV (reference sequence). The CDR3 covers 14 residues. Trimming left V 2 bases short and J 0 bases short, with 6 bases between. The CDR3 region has the DNA TGTGCCAGCAGTTTAATCGGGAGCACAGATACGCAGTATTTT. Its protein product is CASSLIGSTDTQYF.

In its sample, this clonotype was seen many times. V is TRBV7-6 and J is TRBJ2-3; D is uncertain. Trimming left V 6 bases short and J 0 bases short, with 10 bases between. Germline lookup yields CDR1 SGHVS and CDR2 FNYEAQ. The CDR3 is 14 residues long. The CDR3 DNA sequence: TGTGCCAGCAGACCGGGCGCTAGCACAGATACGCAGTATTTT. Its translation: CASRPGASTDTQYF.

This clonotype was found many times. The genes are TRBV7-9 and TRBJ2-3, with 9 bases fitting TRBD2. This CDR3 has 15 residues. In germline, CDR1 is SEHNR, CDR2 FQNEAQ (reference sequence). Losses at the gene ends were 4 bases for V and 2 bases for J; bases not matched to a gene: 4. CDR3 in DNA: TGTGCCAGCAGCTATGTAGCGGGGGACACAGATACGCAGTATTTT. As protein: CASSYVAGDTDTQYF.

This clonotype was seen only a few times. This chain joins TRBV6-1 and TRBJ2-7, with D uncertain. CDR1 is MNHNS, CDR2 SASEGT, per germline. Trimming took 2 bases from V and 0 from J, leaving 11 bases between them. The CDR3 runs to 15 residues. This CDR3 is CASSEYLGNSYEQYF. CDR3 nucleotides: TGTGCCAGCAGTGAATATCTTGGGAACTCCTACGAGCAGTACTTC.

V and J are TRBV28 and TRBJ1-5, with D uncertain. The V end was cut by 3 bases, the J end by 0 bases, with 6 bases between. Germline V gene sequence: CDR1 MDHEN, CDR2 SYDVKM. This CDR3 contains 14 residues. This CDR3 is CASSFRISNQPQHF. The CDR3 region has the DNA TGTGCCAGCAGTTTCCGGATTAGCAATCAGCCCCAGCATTTT.

The table lists this clonotype with a few counts. The chain employs TRBV7-2 and TRBJ2-5; the D is unclear. The germline V gene has CDR1 SGHTA and CDR2 FQGNSA. CDR3 size: 15 residues. Trimming removed 3 bases at V and 0 bases at J, with 11 bases between. CDR3 amino acids: CASSFTGSYQETQYF. CDR3 bases: TGTGCCAGCAGCTTTACCGGGTCGTACCAAGAGACCCAGTACTTC.

The V gene is TRBV12-3 or TRBV12-4, the J gene TRBJ2-1, with 8 bases that match TRBD2. The CDR3 runs 13 residues. V lost 5 bases and J lost 8; bases outside the gene matches: 5. Here the CDR3 DNA reads TGTGCCAGCAGTCCTCAAGCGGGAGATGAGCAGTTCTTC. Its translation: CASSPQAGDEQFF.

The J gene is TRBJ2-4, the V gene TRBV2; unclear D gene. V lost 1 base and J lost 0, with 10 bases in between. The CDR3 runs 16 residues. CDR1 and CDR2 from the germline V gene are SNHLY and FYNNEI. CDR3 nucleotide sequence: TGTGCCAGCAGTGAAGTTTCCCTACAAGCCAAAAACATTCAGTACTTC. This gives the protein CASSEVSLQAKNIQYF.

In nucleotides, the CDR3 is TGTGCCAGCAGCCTGCTAGCGGGGGGATTCCAAGAGACCCAGTACTTC. Translated, it gives CASSLLAGGFQETQYF. The chain uses TRBV3-1 and TRBJ2-5; 11 bases match TRBD2. Germline V gene data show CDR1 as LGHDT and CDR2 as YNNKEL (reference sequence). J lost 1 base, V lost 4 bases, and 5 bases had no gene match. This CDR3 contains 16 residues.

This clonotype has at least ten counts. This chain uses TRBV5-4 with TRBJ1-3, with TRBD1 as a possible D gene (5 bases). V was pared by 1 base and J by 2 bases, with 7 bases between. The CDR3 covers 14 residues. Germline V gives CDR1 SGHNT, CDR2 YYREEE (reference sequence). CDR3 coding DNA: TGTGCCAGCAGCTTGTCAGGGACTGGAAACACCATATATTTT. It yields the protein CASSLSGTGNTIYF.